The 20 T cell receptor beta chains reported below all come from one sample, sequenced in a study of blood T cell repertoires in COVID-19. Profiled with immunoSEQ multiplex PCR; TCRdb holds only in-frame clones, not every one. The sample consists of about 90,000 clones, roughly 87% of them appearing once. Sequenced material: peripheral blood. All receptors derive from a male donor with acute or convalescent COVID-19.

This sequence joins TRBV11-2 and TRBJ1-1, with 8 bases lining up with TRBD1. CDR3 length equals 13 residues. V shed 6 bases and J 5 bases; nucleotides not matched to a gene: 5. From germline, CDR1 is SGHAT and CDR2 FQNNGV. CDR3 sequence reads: CASSRDRGTEAFF. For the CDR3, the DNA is TGTGCCAGCAGTCGAGACAGGGGAACTGAAGCTTTCTTT. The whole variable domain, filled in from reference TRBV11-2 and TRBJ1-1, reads EAGVAQSPRYKIIEKRQSVAFWCNPISGHATLYWYQQILGQGPKLLIQFQNNGVVDDSQLPKDRFSAERLKGVDSTLKIQPAKLEDSAVYLCASSRDRGTEAFFGQGTRLTVV.

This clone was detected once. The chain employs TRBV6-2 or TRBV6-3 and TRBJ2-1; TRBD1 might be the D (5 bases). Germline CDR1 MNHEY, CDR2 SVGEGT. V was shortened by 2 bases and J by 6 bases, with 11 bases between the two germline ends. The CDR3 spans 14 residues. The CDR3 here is CASSYGQGSNEQFF. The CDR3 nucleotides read TGTGCCAGCAGTTACGGTCAGGGCAGCAATGAGCAGTTCTTC.

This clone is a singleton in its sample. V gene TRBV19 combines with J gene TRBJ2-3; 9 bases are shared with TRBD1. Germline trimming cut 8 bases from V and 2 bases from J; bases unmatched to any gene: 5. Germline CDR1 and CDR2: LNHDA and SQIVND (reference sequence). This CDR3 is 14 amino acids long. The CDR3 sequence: CASSTGGFTDTQYF. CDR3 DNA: TGTGCCAGTTCGACAGGGGGTTTCACAGATACGCAGTATTTT.

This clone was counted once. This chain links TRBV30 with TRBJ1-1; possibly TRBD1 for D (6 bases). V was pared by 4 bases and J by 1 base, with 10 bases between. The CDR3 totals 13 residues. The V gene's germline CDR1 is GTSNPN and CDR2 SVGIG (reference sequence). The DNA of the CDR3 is TGTGCCTGGACACGACAGGCGAACACTGAAGCTTTCTTT. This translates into CAWTRQANTEAFF. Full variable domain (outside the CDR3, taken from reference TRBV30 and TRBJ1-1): SQTIHQWPATLVQPVGSPLSLECTVEGTSNPNLYWYRQAAGRGLQLLFYSVGIGQISSEVPQNLSASRPQDRQFILSSKKLLLSDSGFYLCAWTRQANTEAFFGQGTRLTVV.

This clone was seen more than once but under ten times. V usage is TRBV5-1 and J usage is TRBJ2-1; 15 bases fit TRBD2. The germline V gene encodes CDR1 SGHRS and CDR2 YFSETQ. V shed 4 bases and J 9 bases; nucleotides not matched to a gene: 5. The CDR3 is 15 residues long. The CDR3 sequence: CASSQGLAGGGEQFF. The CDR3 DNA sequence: TGCGCCAGCAGCCAGGGACTAGCGGGGGGAGGTGAGCAGTTCTTC. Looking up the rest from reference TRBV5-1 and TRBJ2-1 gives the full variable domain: KAGVTQTPRYLIKTRGQQVTLSCSPISGHRSVSWYQQTPGQGLQFLFEYFSETQRNKGNFPGRFSGRQFSNSRSEMNVSTLELGDSALYLCASSQGLAGGGEQFFGPGTRLTVL.

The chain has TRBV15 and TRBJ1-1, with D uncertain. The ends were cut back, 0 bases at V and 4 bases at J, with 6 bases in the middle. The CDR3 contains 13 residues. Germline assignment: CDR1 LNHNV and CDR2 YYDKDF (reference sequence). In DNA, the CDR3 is TGTGCCACCAGCAGAGACCCCTCCACTGAAGCTTTCTTT. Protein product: CATSRDPSTEAFF. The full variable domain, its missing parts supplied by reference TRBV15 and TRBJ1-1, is DAMVIQNPRYQVTQFGKPVTLSCSQTLNHNVMYWYQQKSSQAPKLLFHYYDKDFNNEADTPDNFQSRRPNTSFCFLDIRSPGLGDTAMYLCATSRDPSTEAFFGQGTRLTVV.

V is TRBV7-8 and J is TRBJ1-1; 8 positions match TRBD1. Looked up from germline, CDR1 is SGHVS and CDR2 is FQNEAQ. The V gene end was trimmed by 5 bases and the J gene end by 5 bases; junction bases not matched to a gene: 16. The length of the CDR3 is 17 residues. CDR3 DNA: TGTGCCAGCAGCACCCAACGCCGGGACAGGCTGTCTACTGAAGCTTTCTTT. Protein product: CASSTQRRDRLSTEAFF.

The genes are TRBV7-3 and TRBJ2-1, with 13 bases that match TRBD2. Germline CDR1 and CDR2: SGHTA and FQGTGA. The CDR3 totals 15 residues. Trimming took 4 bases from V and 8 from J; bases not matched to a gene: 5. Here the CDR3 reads CASSSRLAGGDEQFF. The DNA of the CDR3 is TGTGCCAGCAGCTCCAGACTAGCGGGGGGCGATGAGCAGTTCTTC.

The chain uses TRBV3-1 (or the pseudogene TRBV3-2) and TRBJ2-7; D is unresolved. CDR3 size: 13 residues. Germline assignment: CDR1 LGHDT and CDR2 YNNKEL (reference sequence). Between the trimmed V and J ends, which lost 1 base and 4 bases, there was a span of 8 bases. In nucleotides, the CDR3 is TGTGCCAGCAGCCAAGGGGCAGGATACGAGCAGTACTTC. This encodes CASSQGAGYEQYF.

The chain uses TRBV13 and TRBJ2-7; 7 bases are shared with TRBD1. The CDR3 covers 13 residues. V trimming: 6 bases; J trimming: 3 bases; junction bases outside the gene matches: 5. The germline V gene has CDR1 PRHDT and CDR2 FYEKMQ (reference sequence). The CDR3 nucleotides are TGTGCCAGCAGACGACAGGGCATCTACGAGCAGTACTTC. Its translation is CASRRQGIYEQYF.

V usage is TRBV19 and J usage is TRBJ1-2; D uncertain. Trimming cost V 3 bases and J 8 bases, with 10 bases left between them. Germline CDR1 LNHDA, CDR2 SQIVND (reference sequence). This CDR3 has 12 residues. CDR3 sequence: CASSISEGGYTF. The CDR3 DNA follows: TGTGCCAGTAGTATCTCAGAGGGCGGCTACACCTTC.

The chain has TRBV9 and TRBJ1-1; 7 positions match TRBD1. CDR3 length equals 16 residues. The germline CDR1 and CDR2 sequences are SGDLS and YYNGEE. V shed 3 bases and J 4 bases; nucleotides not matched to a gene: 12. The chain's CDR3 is CASSAEGAWAGTEAFF. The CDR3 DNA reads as TGTGCCAGCAGCGCTGAGGGGGCTTGGGCGGGCACTGAAGCTTTCTTT.

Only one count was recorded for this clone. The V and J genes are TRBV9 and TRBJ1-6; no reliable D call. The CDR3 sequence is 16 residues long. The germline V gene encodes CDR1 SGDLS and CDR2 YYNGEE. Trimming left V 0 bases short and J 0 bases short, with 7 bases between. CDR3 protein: CASSVAPDSYNSPLHF. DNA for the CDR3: TGTGCCAGCAGCGTAGCCCCAGACTCCTATAATTCACCCCTCCACTTT.

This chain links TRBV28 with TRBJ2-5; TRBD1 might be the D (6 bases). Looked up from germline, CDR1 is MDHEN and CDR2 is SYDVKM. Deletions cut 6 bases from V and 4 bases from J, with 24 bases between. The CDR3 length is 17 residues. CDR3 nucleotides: TGTGCCAGCAGCAAGTTGAGGACAGCCAGAATCGGAGAGACCCAGTACTTC. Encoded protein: CASSKLRTARIGETQYF.

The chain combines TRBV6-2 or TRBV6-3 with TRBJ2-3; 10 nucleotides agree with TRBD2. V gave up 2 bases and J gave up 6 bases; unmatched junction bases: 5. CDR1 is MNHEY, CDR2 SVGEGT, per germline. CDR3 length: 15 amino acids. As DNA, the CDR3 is TGTGCCAGCAGTTACGGGACTAGCGATACGGATACGCAGTATTTT. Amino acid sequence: CASSYGTSDTDTQYF.

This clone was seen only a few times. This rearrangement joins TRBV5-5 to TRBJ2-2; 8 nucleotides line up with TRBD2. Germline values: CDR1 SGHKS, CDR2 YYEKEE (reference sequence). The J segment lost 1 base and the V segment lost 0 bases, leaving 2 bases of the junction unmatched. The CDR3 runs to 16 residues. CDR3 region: CASSLGLAGNTGELFF. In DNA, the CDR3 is TGTGCCAGCAGCTTGGGCCTAGCGGGGAACACCGGGGAGCTGTTTTTT.

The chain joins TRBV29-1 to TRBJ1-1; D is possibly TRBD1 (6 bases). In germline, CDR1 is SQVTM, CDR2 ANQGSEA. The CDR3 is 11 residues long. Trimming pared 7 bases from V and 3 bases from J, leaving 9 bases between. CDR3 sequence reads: CSASGDTEAFF. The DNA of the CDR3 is TGCAGCGCTTCAGGGGACACTGAAGCTTTCTTT.

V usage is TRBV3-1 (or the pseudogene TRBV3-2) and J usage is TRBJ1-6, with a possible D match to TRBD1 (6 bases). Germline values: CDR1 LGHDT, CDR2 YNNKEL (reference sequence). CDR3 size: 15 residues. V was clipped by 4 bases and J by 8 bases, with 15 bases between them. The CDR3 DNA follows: TGTGCCAGCAGCCTTGGGGGCGGAGCCTATTCACCCCTCCACTTT. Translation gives CASSLGGGAYSPLHF.

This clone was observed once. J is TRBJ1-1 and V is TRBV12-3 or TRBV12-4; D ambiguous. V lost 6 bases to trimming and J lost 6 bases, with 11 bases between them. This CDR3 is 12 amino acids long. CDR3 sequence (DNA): TGTGCCAGCAGCCAAGCGGGGTCTGAAGCTTTCTTT. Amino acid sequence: CASSQAGSEAFF.

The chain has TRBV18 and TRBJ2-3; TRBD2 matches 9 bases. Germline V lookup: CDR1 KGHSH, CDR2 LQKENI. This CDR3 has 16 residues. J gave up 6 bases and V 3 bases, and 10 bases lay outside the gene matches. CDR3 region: CASSPPSLAGMDTQYF. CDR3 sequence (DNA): TGTGCCAGCTCACCTCCCTCGCTAGCGGGGATGGATACGCAGTATTTT.